Shown below are 8 T cell receptor beta chains from a single sample sequenced in a study of T cell clones after liver transplantation. Generated by immunoSEQ multiplex PCR, the TCRdb table keeps only in-frame clones and is missing some. The sample yields under 55,000 clones, approximately 86% seen once. The sample was CD4+ T cells from blood, taken 24 months after liver transplant. The receptors were gathered from a human patient who received a liver transplant. Some T cells may be transferred from the graft donor.

DNA of the CDR3: TGTGCCTGGAGAGCGACTAGCGGGCCCGGGGAGCTGTTTTTT. Encoded protein: CAWRATSGPGELFF. The genes are TRBV30 and TRBJ2-2; 10 bases match TRBD2. The CDR3 spans 14 residues. The ends lost 3 bases at V and 6 bases at J; junction bases unmatched: 4. The germline CDR1 and CDR2 sequences are GTSNPN and SVGIG (reference sequence).

The rearrangement uses TRBV19 and TRBJ1-2; 9 bases match TRBD1. Germline loops: CDR1 LNHDA, CDR2 SQIVND (reference sequence). This CDR3 has 14 amino acids. With 7 bases clipped from V and 2 bases from J, the junction kept 5 bases outside the gene matches. CDR3 protein: CASKRTGVNYGYTF. The CDR3 DNA sequence: TGTGCCAGTAAAAGGACAGGGGTCAACTATGGCTACACCTTC.

V and J are TRBV2 and TRBJ1-5; 7 bases map to TRBD1. The CDR3 extends over 14 amino acids. The V and J ends lost 6 bases and 0 bases, in that order; junction bases with no gene match: 2. Germline V gene sequence: CDR1 SNHLY, CDR2 FYNNEI. CDR3 sequence reads: CASRGQNSNQPQHF. DNA of the CDR3: TGTGCCAGCAGGGGACAGAATAGCAATCAGCCCCAGCATTTT.

The rearrangement uses TRBV6-5 and TRBJ1-5; D is undetermined. The CDR3 is 14 residues long. The germline gives CDR1 MNHEY, CDR2 SVGAGI. V dropped 2 bases and J dropped 1 base, with 6 bases sitting between them. The CDR3 DNA sequence: TGTGCCAGCAGTTACAGGCAGAGCAATCAGCCCCAGCATTTT. The encoded protein is CASSYRQSNQPQHF.

This sequence joins TRBV5-4 and TRBJ2-1, with a weak D call TRBD2 (5 bases). The CDR3 covers 16 residues. V lost 4 bases to trimming and J lost 0 bases, with 14 bases between them. The germline CDR1 and CDR2 sequences are SGHNT and YYREEE (reference sequence). As DNA, the CDR3 is TGTGCCAGCAGCCTAGGAGGCACGAACTCCTACAATGAGCAGTTCTTC. Translating it yields CASSLGGTNSYNEQFF.

The chain links TRBV7-3 to TRBJ2-2; maybe TRBD1 (6 bases). Germline CDR1 SGHTA, CDR2 FQGTGA. The CDR3 runs to 15 residues. Trimming cost V 5 bases and J 3 bases, with 13 bases left between them. CDR3 nucleotide sequence: TGTGCCAGCAGCCCGATGCGACAGGACACCGGGGAGCTGTTTTTT. Protein sequence: CASSPMRQDTGELFF.

This sequence joins TRBV15 and TRBJ2-5, with D hard to call. Germline V gene data show CDR1 as LNHNV and CDR2 as YYDKDF (reference sequence). The CDR3 extends over 15 amino acids. The ends were cut back, 3 bases at V and 6 bases at J, with 17 bases in the middle. CDR3 sequence reads: CATSSPGPAVQTQYF. The CDR3 coding sequence is TGTGCCACCAGCAGCCCGGGCCCCGCAGTCCAGACCCAGTACTTC. The whole variable domain, filled in from reference TRBV15 and TRBJ2-5, reads DAMVIQNPRYQVTQFGKPVTLSCSQTLNHNVMYWYQQKSSQAPKLLFHYYDKDFNNEADTPDNFQSRRPNTSFCFLDIRSPGLGDTAMYLCATSSPGPAVQTQYFGPGTRLLVL.

This clone has only one observation. The chain carries TRBV29-1 and TRBJ1-1; D is ambiguous. The V and J ends lost 4 bases and 1 base respectively, with 7 bases between them. The CDR3 has 12 amino acids. CDR1 is SQVTM, CDR2 ANQGSEA, per germline. The chain's CDR3 is CSVGHQNTEAFF. The CDR3, as DNA: TGCAGCGTTGGGCATCAGAACACTGAAGCTTTCTTT.